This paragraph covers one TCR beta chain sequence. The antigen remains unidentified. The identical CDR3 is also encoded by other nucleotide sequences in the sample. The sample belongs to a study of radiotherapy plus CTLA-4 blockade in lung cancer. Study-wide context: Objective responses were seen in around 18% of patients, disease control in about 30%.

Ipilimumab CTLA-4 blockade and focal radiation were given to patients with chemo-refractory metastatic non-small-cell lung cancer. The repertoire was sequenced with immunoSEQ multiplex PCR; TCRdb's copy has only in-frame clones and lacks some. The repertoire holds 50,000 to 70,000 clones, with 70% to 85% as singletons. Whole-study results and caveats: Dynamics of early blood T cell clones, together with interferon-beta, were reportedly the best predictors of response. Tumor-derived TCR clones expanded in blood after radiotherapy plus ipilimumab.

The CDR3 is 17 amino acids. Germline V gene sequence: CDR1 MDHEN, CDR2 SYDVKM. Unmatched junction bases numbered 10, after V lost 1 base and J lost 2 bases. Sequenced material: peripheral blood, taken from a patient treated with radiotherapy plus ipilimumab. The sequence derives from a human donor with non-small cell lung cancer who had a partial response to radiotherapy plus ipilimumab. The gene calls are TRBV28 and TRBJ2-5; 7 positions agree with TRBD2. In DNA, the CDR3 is TGTGCCAGCAGTTTATCCCTGGGAGGGAGTAGGCAAGAGACCCAGTACTTC. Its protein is CASSLSLGGSRQETQYF.